The rows below give T cell receptor beta chains drawn from one sample of a study of identical twins. TCRdb ran MiXCR on the 5' RACE reads and lists one entry per CDR3 protein. This table has around 1.7 million distinct CDR3 sequences, around a third appearing once. Sample: cord blood. These receptors were obtained from a newborn girl in good health. CDR3s include the opening cysteine and the closing phenylalanine or tryptophan. D genes are given only for firm matches. Clone size appears in some rows only: once, few, many, or a class for an expanded clone.

- | TRBJ1-2 | - | TRBV20-1 | CSARSQGVFNYGYTF | TGCAGTGCTAGATCCCAGGGAGTTTTTAACTATGGCTACACCTTC
- | TRBJ2-3 | - | TRBV9 | CASSVATVVTDTQYF | TGTGCCAGCAGCGTAGCTACGGTAGTCACAGATACGCAGTATTTT
TRBD1 | TRBJ1-2 | - | TRBV3-1 | CASSQNDRGGYTF | TGTGCCAGCAGCCAAAACGACAGGGGTGGCTACACCTTC
TRBD2 | TRBJ2-7 | - | TRBV29-1 | CSVEAERELYNEQYF | TGCAGCGTTGAAGCCGAGCGGGAGCTCTACAATGAGCAGTACTTC
- | TRBJ2-7 | - | TRBV2 | CASSPGGTVSYEQYF | TGTGCCAGCAGCCCCGGCGGGACAGTCTCCTACGAGCAGTACTTC
TRBD1 | TRBJ2-5 | - | TRBV20-1 | CSATTGTGSNEQYF | TGCAGTGCTACAACCGGGACAGGGTCCAATGAGCAGTACTTC
TRBD2 | TRBJ2-3 | - | TRBV5-1 | CASSLAGASGRTDTQYF | TGCGCCAGCAGCTTGGCCGGGGCTAGCGGGAGGACAGATACGCAGTATTTT
TRBD1 | TRBJ1-6 | - | TRBV7-9 | CASSWTTGGSYNSPLHF | TGTGCCAGCAGCTGGACGACAGGGGGCTCCTATAATTCACCCCTCCACTTT
- | TRBJ2-7 | - | TRBV24-1 | CATETDRYF | TGTGCCACCGAGACAGATCGGTACTTC
TRBD2 | TRBJ2-1 | few | TRBV6-2/TRBV6-3 | CASSWEREGPTSSYNEQFF | TGTGCCAGCAGTTGGGAGCGGGAGGGCCCAACCAGCTCCTACAATGAGCAGTTCTTC
TRBD2 | TRBJ2-3 | few | TRBV20-1 | CSARDRGGRYADTQYF | TGCAGTGCTAGAGATCGGGGGGGCCGCTACGCAGATACGCAGTATTTT
TRBD2 | TRBJ2-7 | - | TRBV20-1 | CTPYRLRTSGFYEQYF | TGCACCCCATACAGGCTGCGAACTAGCGGATTCTACGAGCAGTACTTC
- | TRBJ2-3 | few | TRBV7-8 | CASSSPQEGGASTDTQYF | TGTGCCAGCAGCTCTCCCCAGGAGGGCGGAGCATCAACAGATACGCAGTATTTT
TRBD1 | TRBJ1-3 | - | TRBV12-3/TRBV12-4 | CASTSHRDRAPLSGNTIYF | TGTGCCAGCACTTCCCACCGGGACAGGGCCCCTCTCTCTGGAAACACCATATATTTT
- | TRBJ1-1 | - | TRBV10-3 | CAISAGQGHTEAFF | TGTGCCATCAGTGCTGGGCAGGGGCACACTGAAGCTTTCTTT
TRBD2 | TRBJ2-7 | many | TRBV28 | CASSLMGLAQASYEQYF | TGTGCCAGCAGTTTAATGGGACTAGCCCAGGCCTCCTACGAGCAGTACTTC
- | TRBJ1-1 | - | TRBV5-4 | CASSWGEALNTEAFF | TGTGCCAGCAGCTGGGGTGAAGCGCTGAACACTGAAGCTTTCTTT
TRBD2 | TRBJ2-3 | many | TRBV10-3 | CAISVTSGRGSDTQYF | TGTGCCATCAGTGTTACTAGCGGTCGAGGGTCTGATACGCAGTATTTT
TRBD2 | TRBJ2-1 | few | TRBV5-5 | CASRVTSGTYNEQFF | TGTGCCAGCAGGGTGACTAGCGGGACTTACAATGAGCAGTTCTTC
- | TRBJ1-2 | few | TRBV20-1 | CSAREGQGVYGYTF | TGCAGTGCTAGAGAGGGCCAGGGAGTCTATGGCTACACCTTC
TRBD2 | TRBJ2-3 | - | TRBV7-9 | CASSLNIAGVGTQYF | TGTGCCAGCAGCTTAAACATAGCGGGAGTTGGTACGCAGTATTTT
TRBD2 | TRBJ2-7 | few | TRBV4-2 | CASSQDLAGGRLYEQYF | TGTGCCAGCAGCCAAGATCTAGCGGGAGGTCGCCTCTACGAGCAGTACTTC
- | TRBJ1-1 | - | TRBV4-1 | CASSQDTRVTEAFF | TGCGCCAGCAGCCAAGATACACGGGTTACTGAAGCTTTCTTT
- | TRBJ2-7 | few | TRBV6-5 | CASSPTAVISYEQYF | TGTGCCAGCAGCCCAACTGCGGTAATCTCCTACGAGCAGTACTTC
TRBD2 | TRBJ2-7 | - | TRBV7-2 | CASTLTSGGLVYEQYF | TGTGCCAGCACCCTAACTAGCGGGGGGCTTGTCTACGAGCAGTACTTC
- | TRBJ2-7 | few | TRBV24-1 | CATSDFLWGEQYF | TGTGCCACCAGTGATTTCCTTTGGGGGGAGCAGTACTTC
- | TRBJ2-1 | many | TRBV12-3/TRBV12-4 | CASSLTTRQQFF | TGTGCCAGCAGTTTGACGACTCGCCAGCAGTTCTTC
- | TRBJ1-2 | once | TRBV20-1 | CSARDPTDYGYTF | TGCAGTGCTAGAGATCCGACAGACTATGGCTACACCTTC
- | TRBJ2-3 | many | TRBV12-3/TRBV12-4 | CASSLVRATDTQYF | TGTGCCAGCAGTTTAGTCAGGGCCACAGATACGCAGTATTTT
TRBD2 | TRBJ2-7 | - | TRBV6-5 | CASSPTSGSLNEQYF | TGTGCCAGCAGCCCCACTAGCGGGAGCCTCAATGAGCAGTACTTC
- | TRBJ1-1 | few | TRBV6-1 | CASSEVTRSGYTEAFF | TGTGCCAGCAGTGAAGTCACAAGGTCAGGGTACACTGAAGCTTTCTTT
- | TRBJ2-7 | - | TRBV5-1 | CASSLLGIHEQYF | TGCGCCAGCAGCTTGCTAGGGATTCATGAGCAGTACTTC
TRBD2 | TRBJ2-1 | - | TRBV10-3 | CAISERGGLKYNEQFF | TGTGCCATCAGTGAGCGGGGGGGACTGAAATACAATGAGCAGTTCTTC
TRBD1 | TRBJ1-6 | - | TRBV27 | CASSYRGRSYNSPLHF | TGTGCCAGCAGTTACAGGGGGCGCTCCTATAATTCACCCCTCCACTTT
- | TRBJ1-2 | once | TRBV3-1 | CASSQRPWTLYTF | TGTGCCAGCAGCCAGCGCCCTTGGACACTCTACACCTTC
- | TRBJ2-5 | - | TRBV21-1 | CASSKSPQETQYF | TGTGCCAGCAGCAAAAGTCCACAAGAGACCCAGTACTTC
- | TRBJ1-1 | few | TRBV6-1 | CAPKGRRTEAFF | TGTGCCCCCAAGGGACGGAGGACTGAAGCTTTCTTT
- | TRBJ2-7 | once | TRBV12-3/TRBV12-4 | CASSPPGLVLGCEQYF | TGTGCCAGCAGCCCGCCGGGACTTGTACTTGGCTGCGAGCAGTACTTC
TRBD1 | TRBJ1-1 | - | TRBV20-1 | CSAPGTGGREAFF | TGCAGTGCTCCAGGGACAGGGGGCCGTGAAGCTTTCTTT
TRBD2 | TRBJ2-1 | - | TRBV10-3 | CAISATSGRYNEQFF | TGTGCCATCAGTGCTACTAGCGGGAGATACAATGAGCAGTTCTTC